The rows below give T cell receptor beta chains drawn from one sample of a study of neurological immune-mediated disorders. TCRdb used MiXCR to reprocess the 5' RACE reads, holding one entry per CDR3 protein. The sample carries roughly 56,000 distinct CDR3 sequences, 3% to 4% recorded once. The sample taken for sequencing was PBMCs. The source is a woman aged 55-70 years with multiple sclerosis. CDR3s include the opening cysteine and the closing phenylalanine or tryptophan. The D gene is left open where the match is weak. Clone size, where shown, is once, few, many, or a class for clones that have expanded.

>.|TRBV3-1|many|TRBJ1-6
TGTGCCAGCAGCCAAGACCGAACTGAGTTCTATAATTCACCCCTCCACTTT
CASSQDRTEFYNSPLHF
>TRBD1|TRBV5-1|many|TRBJ1-1
TGCGCCAGCAGCTTGGGACAGGGAAGGACTGAAGCTTTCTTT
CASSLGQGRTEAFF
>TRBD1|TRBV11-2|many|TRBJ1-5
TGTGCCAGCAGTTTAACAGGGGGCGGCAATCAGCCCCAGCATTTT
CASSLTGGGNQPQHF
>.|TRBV5-1|many|TRBJ2-3
TGCGCCAGCAGCTTTGAAACAGATACGCAGTATTTT
CASSFETDTQYF
>.|TRBV11-2|many|TRBJ1-5
TGTGCCAGCAGCTCCTTCTCGGGCTTAAATCAGCCCCAGCATTTT
CASSSFSGLNQPQHF
>TRBD1|TRBV5-1|many|TRBJ2-2
TGCGCCAGCAGCTATGGACAGGGGGTAACCGGGGAGCTGTTTTTT
CASSYGQGVTGELFF
>.|TRBV28|many|TRBJ2-6
TGTGCCAGCAGTCCCGGTTCGGCCCTACTTTTTAACTCTGGGGCCAACGTCCTGACTTTC
CASSPGSALLFNSGANVLTF
>TRBD1|TRBV4-1|many|TRBJ2-7
TGCGCCAGCAGCCACTCCCGGACAGGGGGCTTCGACGAGCAGTACTTC
CASSHSRTGGFDEQYF
>.|TRBV11-1|many|TRBJ2-5
TGTGCCAGCAGCCGGACAGCAGAGACCCAGTACTTC
CASSRTAETQYF
>.|TRBV2|many|TRBJ2-1
TGTGCCAGCAGCCGGGACGGCGAGCAGTTCTTC
CASSRDGEQFF
>.|TRBV20-1|many|TRBJ1-4
TGCAGTGCTAGCGAGGTCGATGAAAAACTGTTTTTT
CSASEVDEKLFF
>.|TRBV9|many|TRBJ1-4
TGTGCCAGCAGCGTAACCCCAACTAATGAAAAACTGTTTTTT
CASSVTPTNEKLFF
>.|TRBV19|many|TRBJ1-1
TGTGCCAGTACAACAGGGTTCACTGAAGCTTTCTTT
CASTTGFTEAFF
>TRBD2|TRBV4-1|many|TRBJ2-5
TGCGCCAGCAGCCAACTCGGCCCGGGGGGCCAAGAGACCCAGTACTTC
CASSQLGPGGQETQYF
>TRBD1|TRBV20-1|many|TRBJ2-3
TGCAGTGCTAGGGCCGGGACAGGGAGCACAGATACGCAGTATTTT
CSARAGTGSTDTQYF
>.|TRBV12-5|many|TRBJ2-7
TGTGCTAGTGCCTCAGGGTCCTACGAGCAGTACTTC
CASASGSYEQYF
>TRBD1|TRBV9|many|TRBJ1-1
TGTGCCAGCAGCCTCCAGGGGGCCATGAGTACTGAAGCTTTCTTT
CASSLQGAMSTEAFF
>TRBD1|TRBV4-3|many|TRBJ1-1
TGCGCCAGCAGCCAAGACTTGGGGACAGTGAACACTGAAGCTTTCTTT
CASSQDLGTVNTEAFF
>.|TRBV12-3/TRBV12-4|many|TRBJ1-6
TGTGCCAGCAGTCCGACCGGGGAAGTGCTCCACTTT
CASSPTGEVLHF
>.|TRBV12-3/TRBV12-4|many|TRBJ2-1
TGTGCCAGCAGGGGGAGGGGAGGGGGGCAGTTCTTC
CASRGRGGGQFF
>.|TRBV11-1|many|TRBJ2-1
TGTGCCAGCAGCTTATCGTCCGGCTTCAGCTCCTACAATGAGCAGTTCTTC
CASSLSSGFSSYNEQFF
>.|TRBV27|many|TRBJ2-7
TGTGCCAGCAGTTTGGCAGGGTATTCCCACGAGCAGTACTTC
CASSLAGYSHEQYF
>.|TRBV29-1|.|TRBJ2-5
TGCAGCGTAATTTGGGGCCGAGAGACCCAGTACTTC
CSVIWGRETQYF
>.|TRBV27|many|TRBJ2-7
TGTGCCAGCAGTCCGCCTGGGAGCTCCTACGAGCAGTACTTC
CASSPPGSSYEQYF
>.|TRBV5-6|many|TRBJ2-7
TGTGCCAGCAGCCCGGGGACATTTTCGGCGGACTTC
CASSPGTFSADF
>TRBD2|TRBV20-1|many|TRBJ2-7
TGCAGTGCTCCGCCTGCTAGCGGGAGCTCCTACGAGCAGTACTTC
CSAPPASGSSYEQYF
>TRBD2|TRBV20-1|many|TRBJ2-1
TGCAGTGCTAGTCTAGCGGGTCCCAATGAGCAGTTCTTC
CSASLAGPNEQFF
>.|TRBV12-3/TRBV12-4|many|TRBJ1-5
TGTGCCAGCAGTTATCAGGAACCGAATCAGCCCCAGCATTTT
CASSYQEPNQPQHF